This T cell receptor (beta chain) emerged from a study of cytomegalovirus exposure and HLA in healthy donors. The PCR employed 60 Vbeta primers together with 13 Jbeta primers. TCRdb's copy holds only in-frame clones and misses some; the assay was immunoSEQ multiplex PCR. Of 180,000 or so clones in the sample, roughly 77% are singletons; the top ten hold over 2%. The V and J ends lost 7 bases and 15 bases respectively, with 22 bases between them. Germline values: CDR1 MNHNS, CDR2 SASEGT. CDR3 length: 13 residues. Overall study findings and caveats: Later analysis revealed greater clonal expansion in HLA-associated TCR beta chains than in equally common others. Rarity characterized most TCR sequences, yet some public TCRs appeared in many donors. In a later analysis, CMV-associated beta chains were mostly HLA-associated, it appeared.

There are a few counts of this clone. Its antigen remains unknown. Sequencing input: PBMCs. The source is a woman aged 30 to 39 in good health and CMV-seropositive. This chain joins TRBV6-1 and TRBJ2-1; maybe TRBD1 (5 bases). CDR3 sequence reads: CASTQGNPLVWFF. Written as DNA, the CDR3 is TGTGCCAGCACGCAGGGAAACCCTCTAGTGTGGTTCTTC.